This TCR beta chain was retrieved from a study of blood T cells in healthy people across ages. Germline V gene data show CDR1 as SGHAT and CDR2 as FQNNGV. The CDR3 contains 15 residues. V was clipped by 5 bases and J by 4 bases; unmatched bases: 6. It was with a sample-barcoded 5' primer and a J-beta primer mix that a second PCR of roughly 7 to 12 cycles was run. One entry per CDR3 protein results from TCRdb running MiXCR on the 5' RACE reads. Of hundreds of thousands of distinct CDR3 sequences listed, approximately 40% are singletons. This receptor was obtained from a man aged 80 or over in good health. V usage is TRBV11-2 and J usage is TRBJ2-1; 9 positions match TRBD1. Sequenced input: blood. CDR3: CASSATGGLYNEQFF. The CDR3 DNA sequence: TGTGCCAGCAGCGCGACAGGGGGTCTTTACAATGAGCAGTTCTTC.